This T cell receptor (beta chain) appears in the sequencing data of a study of early T cells in non-severe SARS-CoV-2 infection. Trimming cost V 4 bases and J 4 bases, with 5 bases left between them. This CDR3 region has 12 residues. Germline values: CDR1 LGHDT, CDR2 YNNKEL (reference sequence). This clonotype has a count of ten or more. Researchers tagged individual cDNA molecules with unique molecular identifiers. TCRdb redid the calling of the 5' RACE reads with MiXCR, one entry per CDR3 protein. The sample has roughly 62,000 distinct CDR3 sequences; 7% to 8% are singletons. J is TRBJ2-1 and V is TRBV3-1; D uncertain. This clonotype was obtained from an adult who was a healthcare worker with PCR-confirmed SARS-CoV-2 infection or an uninfected control (not recorded which). The sequenced material came from whole blood. The CDR3 is CASSPGYNEQFF. CDR3 nucleotides: TGTGCCAGCAGCCCTGGATACAATGAGCAGTTCTTC.